The entry that follows covers one T cell receptor (beta chain) sequence. What it binds is not known. Libraries were prepared by immunoSEQ multiplex PCR; TCRdb keeps only in-frame clonotypes and omits some of them. The repertoire consists of under 45,000 clones, with about 92% occurring once and the leading ten covering 3.5% to 4%. The data were obtained in a study of graft-versus-host responses after intestinal transplantation. Study details: Multivisceral, liver-intestinal, or isolated intestinal grafts were transplanted into recipients. Tacrolimus plus steroids were given to all recipients for 3 to 4 years, preceded by anti-thymocyte globulin induction.

Study results and caveats: High graft-versus-host to host-versus-graft T cell clonal ratios marked allografts of patients with graft-donor macrochimerism.

V was clipped by 4 bases and J by 2 bases; unmatched bases: 12. The CDR3 loop spans 18 amino acids. CDR1 and CDR2 (germline): SGHDN, FVKESK. The TCR comes from a human patient who received an intestinal transplant, so some T cells may come from the graft donor. This chain joins TRBV14 and TRBJ2-1, with TRBD2 matching 9 bases. This specimen consisted of PBMCs, obtained roughly 780 days after intestinal transplantation. In DNA form, the CDR3 reads TGTGCCAGCAGCCGCATTAGCGGGGGAGCCTTTACCTACAATGAGCAGTTCTTC. Its protein product is CASSRISGGAFTYNEQFF.